These T cell receptor beta chains were read from a single sample in a study of cytomegalovirus exposure and HLA in healthy donors. Data came from immunoSEQ multiplex PCR; TCRdb stores just in-frame clones and leaves some out. The sample has approximately 150,000 clones; roughly 87% are singletons. The sequencing sample was made of PBMCs. These receptors were taken from a man younger than 35 in good health and CMV-seropositive. CDR3s include the opening cysteine and the closing phenylalanine or tryptophan. Fields, in order: J gene, D gene, clone size, V gene, CDR3 protein. D genes are given only for firm matches. The size entry is marked missing in some rows and otherwise reads once, few, many or a size class.

>TRBJ2-2|-|-|TRBV9
CASSVAELKTGELFF
>TRBJ2-2|-|-|TRBV30
CAWRGGASNTGELFF
>TRBJ2-7|-|-|TRBV27
CASSLKGRSSYEQYF
>TRBJ2-7|TRBD1|once|TRBV5-1
CASSLAVGQSYEQYF
>TRBJ2-7|TRBD2|-|TRBV5-1
CASSLEVAGVGEQYF
>TRBJ1-2|TRBD1|-|TRBV6-6
CASSYSTGNYGYTF
>TRBJ1-1|TRBD1|-|TRBV13
CASSLGQGQGNTEAFF
>TRBJ2-7|-|-|TRBV27
CASTSGLNEQYF
>TRBJ1-2|-|-|TRBV6-5
CASGEHFYGYTF
>TRBJ1-1|-|-|TRBV19
CASREGLNTEAFF
>TRBJ1-1|-|once|TRBV6-1
CASNGQSRTEAFF
>TRBJ2-7|-|few|TRBV2
CASSTDIYEQYF
>TRBJ2-1|TRBD1|-|TRBV7-9
CASSKPGQGINEQFF
>TRBJ1-2|-|-|TRBV28
CASSLRGYTF
>TRBJ1-5|TRBD1|-|TRBV28
CASTIGTGLQPQHF
>TRBJ1-5|-|-|TRBV2
CASSEVTGLNQPQHF
>TRBJ2-4|-|-|TRBV7-6
CASSLTGHRFQYF
>TRBJ2-1|TRBD2|-|TRBV19
CASSIAGGWQNEQFF
>TRBJ2-1|TRBD1|-|TRBV7-3
CASSFGTGSNEQFF
>TRBJ1-1|-|-|TRBV30
CAWSSPQGGRTEAFF
>TRBJ2-7|TRBD2|-|TRBV10-1
CASSESSGRAPYF
>TRBJ2-7|-|-|TRBV7-9
CASSLEISSYEQYF
>TRBJ2-7|TRBD1|once|TRBV5-1
CASSPGQGAKEQYF
>TRBJ1-1|-|-|TRBV6-1
CASLDSLYTEAFF
>TRBJ2-1|TRBD2|-|TRBV9
CASSVLAGVGEQFF
>TRBJ2-4|TRBD1|-|TRBV27
CASSPRDSRRSSKRIQYF
>TRBJ2-4|-|-|TRBV11-2
CASSLGAGGPQNIQYF
>TRBJ2-1|TRBD2|-|TRBV11-2
CASSPRLADLYNEQFF
>TRBJ2-7|-|-|TRBV5-1
CASSLVALADSSYEQYF
>TRBJ2-5|TRBD1|-|TRBV5-1
CASSIGPTGDETQYF
>TRBJ1-4|-|-|TRBV7-9
CASTGDSPATNEKLFF
>TRBJ1-1|-|once|TRBV4-1
CASSQGPNTEAFF
>TRBJ1-5|-|few|TRBV30
CAWTLGATVQPQHF
>TRBJ2-3|-|once|TRBV9
CASSVGLQHTDTQYF
>TRBJ2-1|-|-|TRBV5-8
CASSPRQVDNEQFF
>TRBJ1-3|-|once|TRBV5-1
CASSLAVVSAGNTIYF
>TRBJ2-5|TRBD2|-|TRBV9
CASSPGGALQETQYF
>TRBJ2-3|-|-|TRBV6-5
CASSYWQGTDTQYF
>TRBJ2-1|TRBD2|-|TRBV25-1
CASSAGGEQFF
>TRBJ1-4|-|-|TRBV28
CASSLAGQKLFF
>TRBJ1-2|TRBD1|-|TRBV18
CASSPGGQDYGYTF
>TRBJ1-3|TRBD1|-|TRBV4-1
CASSPGGNTIYF
>TRBJ2-7|TRBD1|-|TRBV2
CASRPGQWTYEQYF
>TRBJ2-7|-|-|TRBV14
CASSQDPDEQYF
>TRBJ1-3|-|once|TRBV7-9
CASSLEPTGAGNTIYF
>TRBJ2-1|-|-|TRBV5-6
CASSAPTGYNYYNEQFF
>TRBJ2-3|TRBD2|-|TRBV6-4
CASSEGLAETDTQYF
>TRBJ2-1|-|-|TRBV11-2
CASSLEASVPYNEQFF
>TRBJ1-1|-|once|TRBV9
CASRGCWRGAYEAFF
>TRBJ2-1|TRBD2|-|TRBV6-6
CASSSRTSAYNEQFF
>TRBJ2-1|-|-|TRBV18
CASSPPSVAYNEQFF
>TRBJ1-2|TRBD1|-|TRBV7-8
CASSLVGQGYGYTF
>TRBJ1-1|-|-|TRBV5-1
CASSLQGDTEAFF
>TRBJ2-7|TRBD2|-|TRBV6-5
CASSYSSGRLSEQYF
>TRBJ2-1|-|-|TRBV5-1
CASTPPGSYNEQFF